These 27 T cell receptor beta chains originate from one sample sequenced in a study of T cells in localized non-small cell lung cancer. Some clones are missing from TCRdb's copy, which holds only in-frame ones; the method was immunoSEQ multiplex PCR. The sample records approximately 50,000 clones, roughly nine tenths being singletons. The material sequenced was PBMCs, taken before any cancer treatment. These receptors came from a man between 35 and 75 years old with stage II lung adenocarcinoma.

In this sample, this clone turned up a few times. This rearrangement joins TRBV11-3 to TRBJ1-3; D gene ambiguous. There are 14 residues in the CDR3. Per germline, CDR1 SGHNT and CDR2 YENEEA. The V end lost 1 base, the J end lost 9 bases, and 13 bases lay between the germline ends. As DNA, the CDR3 is TGTGCCAGCAGCTTAGCCCCAAGCCTAGGCACCATATATTTT. As protein: CASSLAPSLGTIYF. Looking up the rest from reference TRBV11-3 and TRBJ1-3 gives the full variable domain: EAGVVQSPRYKIIEKKQPVAFWCNPISGHNTLYWYLQNLGQGPELLIRYENEEAVDDSQLPKDRFSAERLKGVDSTLKIQPAELGDSAVYLCASSLAPSLGTIYFGEGSWLTVV.

V gene TRBV7-8 combines with J gene TRBJ1-1, with 8 bases matching TRBD1. The CDR3 runs to 18 residues. The V gene end was trimmed by 5 bases and the J gene end by 0 bases; junction bases not matched to a gene: 14. Germline CDR1 is SGHVS and CDR2 is FQNEAQ. This CDR3 reads CASSPLHYGQGMNTEAFF. CDR3 in DNA: TGTGCCAGCAGCCCTTTACATTATGGACAGGGCATGAACACTGAAGCTTTCTTT.

This chain uses TRBV9 with TRBJ2-3; TRBD2 matches at 10 bases. Losses at the gene ends were 4 bases for V and 0 bases for J; bases not matched to a gene: 14. Germline V gene sequence: CDR1 SGDLS, CDR2 YYNGEE. The CDR3 consists of 19 residues. In nucleotides, the CDR3 is TGTGCCAGCAGCTTCCAGAGGGCTAGCGGGGGAGCTAGCACAGATACGCAGTATTTT. Its translation: CASSFQRASGGASTDTQYF.

This clone showed up just a few times. The chain links TRBV11-2 to TRBJ1-1; no clear D. The length of the CDR3 is 16 residues. Trimming cost V 0 bases and J 0 bases, with 11 bases left between them. Germline V gene data show CDR1 as SGHAT and CDR2 as FQNNGV. Here the CDR3 DNA reads TGTGCCAGCAGCTTAGATCCGGCAGCCATGAACACTGAAGCTTTCTTT. Amino acid sequence: CASSLDPAAMNTEAFF. Combining the CDR3 with reference TRBV11-2 and TRBJ1-1 gives the whole variable domain EAGVAQSPRYKIIEKRQSVAFWCNPISGHATLYWYQQILGQGPKLLIQFQNNGVVDDSQLPKDRFSAERLKGVDSTLKIQPAKLEDSAVYLCASSLDPAAMNTEAFFGQGTRLTVV.

The chain employs TRBV11-3 and TRBJ2-3, with D possibly being TRBD2 (7 bases). This CDR3 is 14 amino acids long. Per germline, CDR1 SGHNT and CDR2 YENEEA. V lost 4 bases to trimming and J lost 8 bases, with 16 bases between them. The CDR3 nucleotides read TGTGCCAGCAGCTCTGGGGGGGACATAGGTACGCAGTATTTT. It codes for CASSSGGDIGTQYF.

The chain employs TRBV19 and TRBJ1-6, with 7 bases identical to TRBD1. Germline-derived CDR1 and CDR2 are LNHDA and SQIVND (reference sequence). This CDR3 spans 15 amino acids. V shed 8 bases, J shed 6 bases, and the junction held 10 bases outside the gene matches. This CDR3 reads CASSWGTDINSPLHF. CDR3 coding DNA: TGTGCCAGTTCTTGGGGGACAGACATTAATTCACCCCTCCACTTT.

The rearrangement links TRBV10-3 to TRBJ1-2, with 7 bases lining up with TRBD1. V lost 3 bases to trimming and J lost 6 bases; unmatched junction nucleotides: 10. The CDR3 sequence is 15 residues long. Germline V CDR1 and CDR2: ENHRY, SYGVKD. DNA for the CDR3: TGTGCCATCAGTGATGGGGCAGGGGGATTGAATGGCTACACCTTC. Translation gives CAISDGAGGLNGYTF.

The gene calls are TRBV5-1 and TRBJ1-6; no clear D. Germline V gene data show CDR1 as SGHRS and CDR2 as YFSETQ. The ends were cut back, 1 base at V and 5 bases at J, with 7 bases in the middle. This CDR3 region has 14 residues. In DNA form, the CDR3 reads TGCGCCAGCAGCTTGAGGCAGGATAATTCACCCCTCCACTTT. Translation: CASSLRQDNSPLHF.

This clone was seen a few times. The chain couples TRBV10-2 to TRBJ1-2; D ambiguous. Trimming removed 0 bases from V and 8 bases from J, with 13 bases in between. The germline CDR1 and CDR2 sequences are WSHSY and SAAADI. This CDR3 has 14 residues. This CDR3 reads CASSESREVGGYTF. As DNA, the CDR3 is TGCGCCAGCAGTGAGTCGCGGGAGGTCGGGGGCTACACCTTC.

This clone was observed once. The V call is TRBV19, the J call TRBJ1-1; a weak D match, TRBD1 (5 bases). CDR1 LNHDA and CDR2 SQIVND come from the germline V gene (reference sequence). V was pared by 0 bases and J by 4 bases, with 21 bases between. This CDR3 has 18 amino acids. The DNA of the CDR3 is TGTGCCAGTAGTATAGATCAACCGGGACTTCTGGGCATCACTGAAGCTTTCTTT. This sequence encodes CASSIDQPGLLGITEAFF.

This chain joins TRBV30 and TRBJ2-5, with D perhaps TRBD2 (5 bases). CDR1 is GTSNPN, CDR2 SVGIG, per germline (reference sequence). The CDR3 contains 18 residues. V was pared by 2 bases and J by 0 bases, with 22 bases between. The CDR3 region is CAWSRPIEASWYQETQYF. The CDR3 nucleotides are TGTGCCTGGAGTCGTCCAATTGAGGCTAGCTGGTACCAAGAGACCCAGTACTTC.

CDR3 bases: TGTGCCAGCAGCGTAGATCTAGTGGGGGCCCAAGAGACCCAGTACTTC. Protein sequence: CASSVDLVGAQETQYF. The chain uses TRBV9 and TRBJ2-5, with D possibly matching TRBD1 (6 bases). The CDR3 spans 16 residues. V was cut by 0 bases and J by 1 base, with 13 bases left in between. From germline, CDR1 is SGDLS and CDR2 YYNGEE.

The J gene is TRBJ1-2, the V gene TRBV15; D unresolved. Germline-derived CDR1 and CDR2 are LNHNV and YYDKDF (reference sequence). V lost 0 bases and J lost 4, with 15 bases in between. This CDR3 contains 16 residues. The CDR3 loop reads CATSRDKARGPYGYTF. CDR3 coding DNA: TGTGCCACCAGCAGAGATAAGGCGAGAGGGCCCTATGGCTACACCTTC.

This clone was seen just once. The chain joins TRBV11-2 to TRBJ2-2; D gene uncertain. The ends were cut back, 5 bases at V and 0 bases at J, with 10 bases in the middle. Germline assignment: CDR1 SGHAT and CDR2 FQNNGV. CDR3 size: 15 residues. The CDR3 DNA is TGTGCCAGCAGCCCCCGACTCGCGAACACCGGGGAGCTGTTTTTT. This gives the protein CASSPRLANTGELFF. Drawing the rest from reference TRBV11-2 and TRBJ2-2, the complete variable domain is EAGVAQSPRYKIIEKRQSVAFWCNPISGHATLYWYQQILGQGPKLLIQFQNNGVVDDSQLPKDRFSAERLKGVDSTLKIQPAKLEDSAVYLCASSPRLANTGELFFGEGSRLTVL.

The rearrangement links TRBV30 to TRBJ2-2, with a possible D match to TRBD2 (5 bases). CDR1 and CDR2 from the germline V gene are GTSNPN and SVGIG (reference sequence). The CDR3 is 14 amino acids. V was pared by 2 bases and J by 6 bases, with 13 bases between. As DNA, the CDR3 is TGTGCCTGGAGTTTAGAGCGGAAGGCCGGGGAGCTGTTTTTT. This translates into CAWSLERKAGELFF. The whole variable domain, filled in from reference TRBV30 and TRBJ2-2, reads SQTIHQWPATLVQPVGSPLSLECTVEGTSNPNLYWYRQAAGRGLQLLFYSVGIGQISSEVPQNLSASRPQDRQFILSSKKLLLSDSGFYLCAWSLERKAGELFFGEGSRLTVL.

This sequence joins TRBV5-1 and TRBJ2-7; a possible D gene is TRBD1 (7 bases). Trimming cost V 4 bases and J 2 bases, with 13 bases left between them. Germline CDR1 reads SGHRS; CDR2 reads YFSETQ. There are 14 residues in the CDR3. The CDR3 nucleotides are TGCGCCAGCAGCCCGGGGGACAGCCCCTACGAGCAGTACGTC. Amino acids: CASSPGDSPYEQYV.

V is TRBV4-1 and J is TRBJ2-3; a weak D match, TRBD1 (5 bases). V shed 3 bases and J shed 3 bases, with 7 bases lying between them. The CDR3 length is 13 residues. Germline CDR1 and CDR2: MGHRA and YSYEKL. The chain's CDR3 is CASSHGATDTQYF. The CDR3 nucleotides read TGCGCCAGCAGCCATGGGGCAACAGATACGCAGTATTTT.

The rearrangement joins TRBV7-2 to TRBJ2-7, with D possibly matching TRBD1 (6 bases). Deletions cut 5 bases from V and 2 bases from J, with 13 bases between. CDR3 length equals 14 residues. Germline V gene lookup returns CDR1 SGHTA and CDR2 FQGNSA. CDR3 bases: TGTGCCAGCAGCCCAAACAGGGCCCCCTACGAGCAGTACTTC. Protein sequence: CASSPNRAPYEQYF.

This rearrangement joins TRBV5-8 to TRBJ2-1; 7 positions match TRBD2. Germline values: CDR1 SGHTS, CDR2 YDEGEE. The junction had 7 bases not matched to a gene; V was cut back by 4 bases and J by 3 bases. CDR3 length equals 15 residues. CDR3 coding DNA: TGTGCCAGCAGCAAAAGGACTAGTTACTACAATGAGCAGTTCTTC. Its protein is CASSKRTSYYNEQFF.

The V and J genes are TRBV5-6 and TRBJ2-7; the D gene is possibly TRBD1 (5 bases). Germline V gene data show CDR1 as SGHDT and CDR2 as YYEEEE. Trimming pared 1 base from V and 1 base from J, leaving 12 bases between. The CDR3 is made up of 15 amino acids. Here the CDR3 DNA reads TGTGCCAGCAGCTTGTGGCAGGGTAAATCCTACGAGCAGTACTTC. As protein: CASSLWQGKSYEQYF. Variable domain in full (rest from reference TRBV5-6 and TRBJ2-7): DAGVTQSPTHLIKTRGQQVTLRCSPKSGHDTVSWYQQALGQGPQFIFQYYEEEERQRGNFPDRFSGHQFPNYSSELNVNALLLGDSALYLCASSLWQGKSYEQYFGPGTRLTVT.

This sequence joins TRBV9 and TRBJ2-3; 10 positions match TRBD2. V lost 0 bases, J lost 0 bases, and 7 bases stayed unmatched. The germline V gene has CDR1 SGDLS and CDR2 YYNGEE. The CDR3 contains 18 residues. The CDR3 DNA follows: TGTGCCAGCAGCGTAGCTCCAGGACTAGCGGCTAGCACAGATACGCAGTATTTT. As protein: CASSVAPGLAASTDTQYF.

The V and J genes are TRBV7-2 and TRBJ1-5; no clear D. The CDR3 totals 14 residues. Trimming shortened V by 5 bases and J by 0 bases, and 8 bases separated the two germline ends. Germline assignment: CDR1 SGHTA and CDR2 FQGNSA. The CDR3 DNA follows: TGTGCCAGCAGCCAACACACTAGCAATCAGCCCCAGCATTTT. Protein: CASSQHTSNQPQHF. The whole variable domain, remainder taken from reference TRBV7-2 and TRBJ1-5, is GAGVSQSPSNKVTEKGKDVELRCDPISGHTALYWYRQSLGQGLEFLIYFQGNSAPDKSGLPSDRFSAERTGGSVSTLTIQRTQQEDSAVYLCASSQHTSNQPQHFGDGTRLSIL.

The CDR3 sequence is CASRPTVNTGELFF. CDR3 nucleotides: TGCGCCAGCAGACCCACCGTGAACACCGGGGAGCTGTTTTTT. The rearrangement joins TRBV5-1 to TRBJ2-2, with D hard to call. The CDR3 totals 14 residues. Germline CDR1 is SGHRS and CDR2 is YFSETQ. Trimming cost V 5 bases and J 1 base, with 9 bases left between them.

The genes are TRBV5-1 and TRBJ1-6; no clear D gene. The CDR3 contains 13 residues. CDR1 is SGHRS and CDR2 is YFSETQ in the germline V gene. The V and J ends lost 0 bases and 10 bases respectively, with 8 bases between them. DNA for the CDR3: TGCGCCAGCAGCTTGGGGGCTGGCTCACCCCTCCACTTT. As protein: CASSLGAGSPLHF. The complete variable domain, with remaining parts taken from reference TRBV5-1 and TRBJ1-6, reads KAGVTQTPRYLIKTRGQQVTLSCSPISGHRSVSWYQQTPGQGLQFLFEYFSETQRNKGNFPGRFSGRQFSNSRSEMNVSTLELGDSALYLCASSLGAGSPLHFGNGTRLTVT.

The rearrangement links TRBV28 to TRBJ1-6; D unclear. V was trimmed by 4 bases and J by 8 bases, leaving 9 bases between them. This CDR3 spans 13 amino acids. Germline values: CDR1 MDHEN, CDR2 SYDVKM. CDR3 coding DNA: TGTGCCAGCAGTTCACTAAAAGATTCACCCCTCCACTTT. Translated, it gives CASSSLKDSPLHF. Drawing the rest from reference TRBV28 and TRBJ1-6, the complete variable domain is DVKVTQSSRYLVKRTGEKVFLECVQDMDHENMFWYRQDPGLGLRLIYFSYDVKMKEKGDIPEGYSVSREKKERFSLILESASTNQTSMYLCASSSLKDSPLHFGNGTRLTVT.

The V gene is TRBV29-1, the J gene TRBJ1-2; D may be TRBD1 (5 bases). The CDR3 has 14 residues. Trimming removed 6 bases from V and 4 bases from J, with 18 bases in between. Germline CDR1 is SQVTM and CDR2 is ANQGSEA. Here the CDR3 reads CSVDRDAGVYGYTF. CDR3 nucleotide sequence: TGCAGCGTCGACCGGGACGCAGGAGTCTATGGCTACACCTTC.

CDR3 in amino acids: CASSRTRWGDTQYF. Here the CDR3 DNA reads TGCGCCAGCAGCCGAACTCGATGGGGAGATACGCAGTATTTT. The V and J genes are TRBV4-1 and TRBJ2-3; D is unresolved. The V gene's germline CDR1 is MGHRA and CDR2 YSYEKL. The CDR3 sequence is 14 residues long. V was clipped by 4 bases and J by 5 bases, with 13 bases between them.